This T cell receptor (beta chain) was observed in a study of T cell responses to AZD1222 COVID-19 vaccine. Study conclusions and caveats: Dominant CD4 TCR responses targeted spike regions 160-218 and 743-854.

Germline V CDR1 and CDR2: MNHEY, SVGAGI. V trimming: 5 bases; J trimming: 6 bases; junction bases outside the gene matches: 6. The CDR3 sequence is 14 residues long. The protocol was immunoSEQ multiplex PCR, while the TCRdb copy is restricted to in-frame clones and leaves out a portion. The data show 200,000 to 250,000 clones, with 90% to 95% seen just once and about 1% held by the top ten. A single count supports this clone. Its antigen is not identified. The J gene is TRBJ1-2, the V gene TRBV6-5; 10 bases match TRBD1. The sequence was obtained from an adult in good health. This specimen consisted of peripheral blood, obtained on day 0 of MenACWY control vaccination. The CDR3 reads CASSPTGGADGYTF. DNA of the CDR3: TGTGCCAGCAGTCCGACAGGGGGCGCAGATGGCTACACCTTC.